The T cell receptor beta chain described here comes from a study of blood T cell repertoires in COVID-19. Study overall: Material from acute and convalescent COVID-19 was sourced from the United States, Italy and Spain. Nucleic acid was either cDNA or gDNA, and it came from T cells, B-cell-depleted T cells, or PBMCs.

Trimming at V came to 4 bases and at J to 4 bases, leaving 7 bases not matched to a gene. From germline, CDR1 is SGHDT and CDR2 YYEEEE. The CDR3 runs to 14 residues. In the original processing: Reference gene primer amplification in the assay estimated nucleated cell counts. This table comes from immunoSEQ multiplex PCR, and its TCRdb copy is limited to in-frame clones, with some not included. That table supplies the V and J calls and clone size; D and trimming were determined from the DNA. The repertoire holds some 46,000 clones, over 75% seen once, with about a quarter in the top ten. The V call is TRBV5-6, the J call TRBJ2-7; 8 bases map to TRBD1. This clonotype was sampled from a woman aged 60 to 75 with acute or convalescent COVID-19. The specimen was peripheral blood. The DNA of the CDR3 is TGTGCCAGCAGCGACAGGGGTTTACTATACGAGCAGTACTTC. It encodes CASSDRGLLYEQYF. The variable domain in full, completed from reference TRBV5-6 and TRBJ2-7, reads DAGVTQSPTHLIKTRGQQVTLRCSPKSGHDTVSWYQQALGQGPQFIFQYYEEEERQRGNFPDRFSGHQFPNYSSELNVNALLLGDSALYLCASSDRGLLYEQYFGPGTRLTVT.